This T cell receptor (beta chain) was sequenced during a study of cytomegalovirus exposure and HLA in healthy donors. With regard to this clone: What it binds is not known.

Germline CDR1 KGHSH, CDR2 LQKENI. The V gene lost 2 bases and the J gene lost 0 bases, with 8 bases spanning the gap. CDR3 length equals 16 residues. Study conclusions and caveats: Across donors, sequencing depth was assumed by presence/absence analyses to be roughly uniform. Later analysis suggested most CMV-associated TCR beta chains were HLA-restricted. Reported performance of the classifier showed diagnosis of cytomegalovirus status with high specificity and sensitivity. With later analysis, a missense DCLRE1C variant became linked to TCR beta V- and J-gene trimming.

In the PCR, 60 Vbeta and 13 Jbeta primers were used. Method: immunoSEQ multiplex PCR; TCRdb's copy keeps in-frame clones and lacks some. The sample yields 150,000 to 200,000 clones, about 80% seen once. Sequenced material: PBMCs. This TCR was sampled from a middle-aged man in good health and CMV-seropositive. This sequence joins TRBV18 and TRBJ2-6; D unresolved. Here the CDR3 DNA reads TGTGCCAGCTCACCATCTTCTTTCTCTGGGGCCAACGTCCTGACTTTC. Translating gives CASSPSSFSGANVLTF.